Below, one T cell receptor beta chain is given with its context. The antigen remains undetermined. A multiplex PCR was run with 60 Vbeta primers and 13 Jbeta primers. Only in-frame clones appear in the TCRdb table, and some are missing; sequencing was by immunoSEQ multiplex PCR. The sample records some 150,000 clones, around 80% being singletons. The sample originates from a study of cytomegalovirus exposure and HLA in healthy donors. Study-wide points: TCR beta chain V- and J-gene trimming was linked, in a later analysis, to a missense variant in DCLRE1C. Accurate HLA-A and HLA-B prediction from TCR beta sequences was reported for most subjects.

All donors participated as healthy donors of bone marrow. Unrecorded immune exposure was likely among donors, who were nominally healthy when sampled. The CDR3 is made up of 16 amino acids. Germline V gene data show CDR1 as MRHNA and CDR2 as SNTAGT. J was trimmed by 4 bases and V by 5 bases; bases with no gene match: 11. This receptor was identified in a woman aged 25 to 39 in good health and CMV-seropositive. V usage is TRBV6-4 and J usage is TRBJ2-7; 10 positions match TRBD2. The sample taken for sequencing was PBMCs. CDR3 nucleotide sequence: TGTGCCAGCAGTCCTTTTTCTAGCGGGAGACTTTACGAGCAGTACTTC. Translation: CASSPFSSGRLYEQYF.